Following are 6 T cell receptor beta chains from one sample sequenced in a study of OX40 agonist ivuxolimab in advanced cancers. This table comes from immunoSEQ multiplex PCR, and its TCRdb copy is limited to in-frame clones, with some not included. The table records more than 25,000 clones, about 82% of them present only once. The material sequenced was CD4+ or CD8+ T cells sorted from blood, taken in a trial of the OX40 agonist ivuxolimab. These receptor sequences come from an adult with an advanced solid tumor such as melanoma, head and neck, liver or kidney cancer.

The rearrangement joins TRBV4-1 to TRBJ2-7; no reliable D call. This CDR3 is 12 amino acids long. Germline V gene sequence: CDR1 MGHRA, CDR2 YSYEKL. Trimming stripped 0 bases from V and 6 bases from J, with 6 bases between. The CDR3 DNA follows: TGCGCCAGCAGCCAAGATGGGGTCGAGCAGTACTTC. As protein: CASSQDGVEQYF.

The chain combines TRBV6-5 with TRBJ2-5; 10 nucleotides agree with TRBD1. CDR1 and CDR2 (germline): MNHEY, SVGAGI. CDR3 length: 15 amino acids. With 6 bases clipped from V and 2 bases from J, the junction kept 6 bases outside the gene matches. The CDR3 DNA reads TGTGCCAGCAGCCGACAGGGGGCATTACAAGAGACCCAGTACTTC. Amino acid sequence: CASSRQGALQETQYF.

This clone was detected once. J is TRBJ1-3 and V is TRBV6-1; TRBD1 is a possible D gene (6 bases). From germline, CDR1 is MNHNS and CDR2 SASEGT. This CDR3 is built from 17 residues. Trimming stripped 3 bases from V and 0 bases from J, with 15 bases between. DNA for the CDR3: TGTGCCAGCAGTGATCCAGGGGCCCTGAGCTCTGGAAACACCATATATTTT. This sequence encodes CASSDPGALSSGNTIYF.

The chain uses TRBV5-6 and TRBJ1-2, with a tentative D call TRBD1 (5 bases). Germline lookup yields CDR1 SGHDT and CDR2 YYEEEE. The CDR3 is made up of 12 amino acids. V was pared by 0 bases and J by 7 bases, with 7 bases between. The DNA of the CDR3 is TGTGCCAGCAGCTTGGGGGGCAGTGGCTACACCTTC. Its protein is CASSLGGSGYTF.

The chain uses TRBV5-6 and TRBJ1-5, with D maybe TRBD1 (5 bases). Trimming removed 1 base from V and 1 base from J, with 6 bases in between. The length of the CDR3 is 14 residues. CDR1 is SGHDT, CDR2 YYEEEE, per germline. CDR3 in DNA: TGTGCCAGCAGCTTGTGGGGGAGCAATCAGCCCCAGCATTTT. Its translation is CASSLWGSNQPQHF.

The chain couples TRBV13 to TRBJ2-5; 12 positions agree with TRBD2. The V gene end was trimmed by 5 bases and the J gene end by 4 bases; junction bases not matched to a gene: 8. The CDR3 runs 16 residues. Per germline, CDR1 PRHDT and CDR2 FYEKMQ (reference sequence). CDR3: CASSPPTSGRRETQYF. Written as DNA, the CDR3 is TGTGCCAGCAGCCCACCGACTAGCGGGAGAAGAGAGACCCAGTACTTC.